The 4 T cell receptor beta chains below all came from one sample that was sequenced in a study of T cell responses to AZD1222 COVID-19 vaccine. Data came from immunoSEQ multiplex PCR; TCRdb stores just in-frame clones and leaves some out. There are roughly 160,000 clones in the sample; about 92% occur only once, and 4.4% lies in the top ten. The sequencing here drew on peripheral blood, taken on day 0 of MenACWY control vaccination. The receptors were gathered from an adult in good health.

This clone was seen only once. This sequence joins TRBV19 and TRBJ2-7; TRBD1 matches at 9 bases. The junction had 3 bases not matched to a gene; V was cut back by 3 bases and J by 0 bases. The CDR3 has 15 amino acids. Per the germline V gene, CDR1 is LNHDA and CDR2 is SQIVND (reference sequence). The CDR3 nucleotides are TGTGCCAGTAGTATGGACAGGGGAGACTCCTACGAGCAGTACTTC. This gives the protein CASSMDRGDSYEQYF.

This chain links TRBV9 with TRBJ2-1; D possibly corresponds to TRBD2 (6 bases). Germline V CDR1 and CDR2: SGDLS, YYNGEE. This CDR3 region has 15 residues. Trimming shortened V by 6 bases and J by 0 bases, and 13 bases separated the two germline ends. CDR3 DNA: TGTGCCAGCACCCCAGCCGGGAGCTCCTACAATGAGCAGTTCTTC. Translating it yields CASTPAGSSYNEQFF.

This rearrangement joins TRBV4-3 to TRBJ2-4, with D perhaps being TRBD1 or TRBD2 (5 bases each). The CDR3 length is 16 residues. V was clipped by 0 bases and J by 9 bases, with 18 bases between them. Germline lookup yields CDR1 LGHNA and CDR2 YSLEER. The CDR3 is CASSQEGGRGRGIQYF. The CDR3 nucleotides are TGCGCCAGCAGCCAAGAAGGAGGACGAGGTAGGGGCATTCAGTACTTC.

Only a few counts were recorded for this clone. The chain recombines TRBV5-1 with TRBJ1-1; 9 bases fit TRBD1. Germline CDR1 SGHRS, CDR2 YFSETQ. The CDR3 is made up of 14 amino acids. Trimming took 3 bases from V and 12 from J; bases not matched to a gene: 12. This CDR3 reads CASSWDRVGPNPFF. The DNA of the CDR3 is TGCGCCAGCAGCTGGGACAGGGTGGGCCCTAACCCTTTCTTT.